The source of this T cell receptor (beta chain) is a study of blood T cell repertoires in COVID-19. Looking at the study overall: Some COVID-19 samples were acute and others convalescent; all came from the United States, Italy and Spain. The cDNA or gDNA used as material had been derived from T cells, B-cell-depleted T cells, or PBMCs.

In the authors' workflow: The authors estimated nucleated cell counts from reference gene primer amplification. Clones were sequenced by immunoSEQ multiplex PCR, and TCRdb holds only the in-frame ones, with some missing. V, J and clone size reflect that table, while D and trimming were determined from the DNA. The repertoire has some 140,000 clones, about 72% of them found once; the top ten carry roughly 9.7%. The V gene's germline CDR1 is LGHDT and CDR2 YNNKEL (reference sequence). The CDR3 totals 14 residues. The V end lost 4 bases, the J end lost 6 bases, and 14 bases lay between the germline ends.

The V call is TRBV3-1 (or the pseudogene TRBV3-2), the J call TRBJ2-3; the D is unclear. Sequencing was done on a sample of peripheral blood. The TCR was taken from a man in his 60s who had recovered from COVID-19. In DNA form, the CDR3 reads TGTGCCAGCAGCCCTCCGCAGGTGCATGATACGCAGTATTTT. It yields the protein CASSPPQVHDTQYF.